This is a list of T cell receptor beta chains from one sample in a study of T cell responses to AZD1222 COVID-19 vaccine. Only in-frame clones appear in the TCRdb table, and some are missing; sequencing was by immunoSEQ multiplex PCR. The table records about 160,000 clones, roughly 94% of them present only once. The material sequenced was peripheral blood, taken 28 days after the second AZD1222 dose. Receptor source: an adult who received the AZD1222 COVID-19 vaccine. The CDR3 runs from the conserved cysteine through the conserved F or W. Fields, in order: V gene, J gene, D gene, clone size, CDR3 DNA, CDR3 protein. D genes are given only for firm matches. Where a row states a size, it is once, few, many or the class of an expanded clone; other rows omit it.

v_gene: TRBV30
j_gene: TRBJ1-1
d_gene: NA
abundance: NA
CDR3nt: TGTGCCTGGAGTGTCGGGGTTGGGGAGAACACTGAAGCTTTCTTT
CDR3aa: CAWSVGVGENTEAFF

v_gene: TRBV6-5
j_gene: TRBJ2-1
d_gene: TRBD2
abundance: NA
CDR3nt: TGTGCCAGCAGAATAGCGGGGGGGCTCTACAATGAGCAGTTCTTC
CDR3aa: CASRIAGGLYNEQFF

v_gene: TRBV11-1
j_gene: TRBJ1-1
d_gene: TRBD1
abundance: NA
CDR3nt: TGTGCCAGCAGCTGGCAGACAGGGATCACTGAAGCTTTCTTT
CDR3aa: CASSWQTGITEAFF

v_gene: TRBV12-3/TRBV12-4
j_gene: TRBJ1-1
d_gene: NA
abundance: NA
CDR3nt: TGTGCCAGCAGTCCATTGCCACACACTGAAGCTTTCTTT
CDR3aa: CASSPLPHTEAFF

v_gene: TRBV27
j_gene: TRBJ1-1
d_gene: TRBD1
abundance: once
CDR3nt: TGTGCCAGGCGGACAGGGGTTTTTTGTCACACTGAAGCTTTCTTT
CDR3aa: CARRTGVFCHTEAFF

v_gene: TRBV2
j_gene: TRBJ1-3
d_gene: TRBD1
abundance: NA
CDR3nt: TGTGCCTGGGGAGGGCAGGGGGCTCTCGAAGGAAACACCATATATTTT
CDR3aa: CAWGGQGALEGNTIYF

v_gene: TRBV12-5
j_gene: TRBJ2-2
d_gene: NA
abundance: NA
CDR3nt: TGTGCTAGTGGTTTGTGGGGGCGGGTCACCGGGGAGCTGTTTTTT
CDR3aa: CASGLWGRVTGELFF

v_gene: TRBV18
j_gene: TRBJ1-1
d_gene: TRBD1
abundance: NA
CDR3nt: TGTGCCAGCTCACCGGGACAGGGAAGTACTGAAGCTTTCTTT
CDR3aa: CASSPGQGSTEAFF

v_gene: TRBV9
j_gene: TRBJ2-7
d_gene: TRBD1
abundance: NA
CDR3nt: TGTGCCAGCAGCGGCAGGGGGCTTGAGCAGTACTTC
CDR3aa: CASSGRGLEQYF

v_gene: TRBV18
j_gene: TRBJ2-7
d_gene: NA
abundance: NA
CDR3nt: TGTGCCAGCTCACGTGGACAGACTGGCCTAGAGCAGTACTTC
CDR3aa: CASSRGQTGLEQYF

v_gene: TRBV19
j_gene: TRBJ1-3
d_gene: NA
abundance: NA
CDR3nt: TGTGCCAGCATACAGGACCTCTCTGGAAACACCATATATTTT
CDR3aa: CASIQDLSGNTIYF

v_gene: TRBV25-1
j_gene: TRBJ1-5
d_gene: NA
abundance: NA
CDR3nt: TGTGCCAGCAGTGATTTTTACAGCAATCAGCCCCAGCATTTT
CDR3aa: CASSDFYSNQPQHF

v_gene: TRBV7-2
j_gene: TRBJ1-6
d_gene: NA
abundance: NA
CDR3nt: TGTGCCAGCACGATCGAGGCTAATTCACCCCTCCACTTT
CDR3aa: CASTIEANSPLHF

v_gene: TRBV13
j_gene: TRBJ1-1
d_gene: NA
abundance: NA
CDR3nt: TGTGCCAGCACTACGGGGGGCTGGCACACTGAAGCTTTCTTT
CDR3aa: CASTTGGWHTEAFF

v_gene: TRBV29-1
j_gene: TRBJ1-2
d_gene: NA
abundance: NA
CDR3nt: TGCAGCGTTGAAGATCGGCAGGGCCTCTATGGCTACACCTTC
CDR3aa: CSVEDRQGLYGYTF

v_gene: TRBV9
j_gene: TRBJ2-1
d_gene: TRBD2
abundance: NA
CDR3nt: TGTGCCAGCAGCTCTAGCGGGCGGGCCAATGAGCAGTTCTTC
CDR3aa: CASSSSGRANEQFF

v_gene: TRBV18
j_gene: TRBJ1-1
d_gene: NA
abundance: NA
CDR3nt: TGTGCCAGCTCACCACGAACCGGGACAAGTACTGAAGCTTTCTTT
CDR3aa: CASSPRTGTSTEAFF